One sample yielded the 9 T cell receptor beta chains listed below, sequenced in a study of cytomegalovirus exposure and HLA in healthy donors. The PCR contained 60 Vbeta and 13 Jbeta primers. The data were produced by immunoSEQ multiplex PCR, yet TCRdb's version contains in-frame clones alone and is incomplete. The profile covers roughly 100,000 clones, with approximately 82% appearing a single time and 3% to 4.5% taken by the ten largest. Material for sequencing was PBMCs. The source is a female donor in good health and CMV-seropositive.

This chain joins TRBV5-1 and TRBJ2-7; D is possibly TRBD1 (6 bases). The V end lost 1 base, the J end lost 6 bases, and 11 bases lay between the germline ends. Germline V gives CDR1 SGHRS, CDR2 YFSETQ. This CDR3 contains 13 residues. The chain's CDR3 is CASSLHRDAEQYF. CDR3 DNA: TGCGCCAGCAGCTTGCACAGGGACGCCGAGCAGTACTTC.

The chain uses TRBV14 and TRBJ2-7; the match to TRBD1 covers 7 bases. This CDR3 region has 13 residues. V gave up 5 bases and J gave up 4 bases; unmatched junction bases: 5. Germline CDR1 and CDR2: SGHDN and FVKESK. CDR3 region: CASSRTGDYEQYF. The CDR3 nucleotides are TGTGCCAGCAGCAGGACAGGAGATTACGAGCAGTACTTC.

In its sample, this clone was seen a few times. The rearrangement joins TRBV19 to TRBJ1-1, with D possibly TRBD1 on 5 matching bases. This CDR3 contains 16 residues. Per germline, CDR1 LNHDA and CDR2 SQIVND (reference sequence). Trimming pared 3 bases from V and 2 bases from J, leaving 16 bases between. CDR3 loop: CASSMVRQRENTEAFF. As DNA, the CDR3 is TGTGCCAGTAGTATGGTCCGACAGCGTGAAAACACTGAAGCTTTCTTT. Full variable domain (remainder filled in from reference TRBV19 and TRBJ1-1): DGGITQSPKYLFRKEGQNVTLSCEQNLNHDAMYWYRQDPGQGLRLIYYSQIVNDFQKGDIAEGYSVSREKKESFPLTVTSAQKNPTAFYLCASSMVRQRENTEAFFGQGTRLTVV.

The chain has TRBV6-1 and TRBJ2-7, with D possibly TRBD2 on 5 matching bases. The ends were cut back, 3 bases at V and 1 base at J, with 10 bases in the middle. The CDR3 has 14 amino acids. Looked up from germline, CDR1 is MNHNS and CDR2 is SASEGT. CDR3 in amino acids: CASSDTRTSYEQYF. Written as DNA, the CDR3 is TGTGCCAGCAGTGATACTAGGACTTCCTACGAGCAGTACTTC.

The chain joins TRBV6-5 to TRBJ1-2; 9 nucleotides match TRBD1. The CDR3 consists of 14 residues. The trim removed 5 bases at V and 2 bases at J, leaving 3 bases unmatched. Germline V gene lookup returns CDR1 MNHEY and CDR2 SVGAGI. CDR3 sequence: CASSGDRANYGYTF. The CDR3 bases are TGTGCCAGCAGTGGGGACAGGGCCAACTATGGCTACACCTTC.

J is TRBJ1-2 and V is TRBV30, with 7 bases aligning to TRBD1. The junction had 6 bases not matched to a gene; V was cut back by 2 bases and J by 6 bases. CDR3 length: 13 residues. The V gene's germline CDR1 is GTSNPN and CDR2 SVGIG (reference sequence). CDR3 DNA sequence: TGTGCCTGGAGTCTCGACAGGGTCGATGGCTACACCTTC. Translating it yields CAWSLDRVDGYTF.

The V gene is TRBV2, the J gene TRBJ1-1; a possible D gene is TRBD1 (5 bases). V gave up 7 bases and J gave up 3 bases, with 9 bases separating them. The CDR3 covers 12 residues. Germline CDR1 SNHLY, CDR2 FYNNEI. The CDR3 coding sequence is TGTGCCAGCATCCGGACATACACTGAAGCTTTCTTT. Protein sequence: CASIRTYTEAFF.

V gene TRBV5-6 combines with J gene TRBJ2-7; a possible D gene is TRBD1 (6 bases). Trimming took 5 bases from V and 5 from J, leaving 14 bases between them. Germline V gene lookup returns CDR1 SGHDT and CDR2 YYEEEE. This CDR3 comprises 13 residues. The CDR3: CASRFTGSHEQYF. In DNA form, the CDR3 reads TGTGCCAGCAGATTTACAGGGTCCCACGAGCAGTACTTC.

The chain carries TRBV5-1 and TRBJ1-2; 12 bases line up with TRBD1. V lost 3 bases and J lost 5; bases outside the gene matches: 5. Germline V gene lookup returns CDR1 SGHRS and CDR2 YFSETQ. CDR3 length equals 15 residues. The CDR3 loop reads CASSSPGQGAYGYTF. The CDR3 DNA reads TGCGCCAGCAGCTCGCCGGGACAGGGGGCGTATGGCTACACCTTC.